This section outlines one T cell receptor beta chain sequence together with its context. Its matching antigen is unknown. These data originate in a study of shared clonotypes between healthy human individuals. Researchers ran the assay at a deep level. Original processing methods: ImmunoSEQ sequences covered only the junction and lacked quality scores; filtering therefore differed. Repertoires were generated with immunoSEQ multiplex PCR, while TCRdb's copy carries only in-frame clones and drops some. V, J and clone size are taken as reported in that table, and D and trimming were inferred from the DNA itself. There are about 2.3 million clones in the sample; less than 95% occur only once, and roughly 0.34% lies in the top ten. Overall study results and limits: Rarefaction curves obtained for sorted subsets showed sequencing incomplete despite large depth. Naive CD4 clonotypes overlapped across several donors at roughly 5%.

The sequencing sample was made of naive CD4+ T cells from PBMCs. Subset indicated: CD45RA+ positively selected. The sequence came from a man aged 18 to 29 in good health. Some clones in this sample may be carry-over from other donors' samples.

CDR3 sequence (DNA): TGTGCCAGCAGCGTAACTAGCGGGAGGCCAGATACGCAGTATTTT. Amino acids: CASSVTSGRPDTQYF. The J gene is TRBJ2-3, the V gene TRBV9; TRBD2 matches at 12 bases. With 1 base clipped from V and 4 bases from J, the junction kept 1 base outside the gene matches. CDR1 and CDR2 (germline): SGDLS, YYNGEE. This CDR3 is 15 amino acids long.